One T cell receptor (beta chain) is described in this entry. This clone's antigen is unknown. There are no base qualities to consult, and no much larger clone falls within one base. The junction carries 11 bases between V and J, which are trimmed by 4 bases and 0 bases respectively. Inclusive of the bounding cysteine and phenylalanine, the CDR3 is 15 residues long. The kept DNA is CDR3 alone, 45 bases in frame from the first base. In the germline V gene, CDR1 corresponds to MNHEY and CDR2 to SVGAGI. These data come from a study of blood T cell repertoires in COVID-19 (dated by TCRdb to 2018 to 2021). In the study overall: The collaborator samples originated in the United States, Italy and Spain and spanned the acute and convalescent phases of COVID-19. The prospective study material was composed of cDNA or gDNA derived from T cells, B-cell-depleted T cells, or PBMCs. Subjects who had been exposed to COVID-19, were actively infected with it, or had recovered from it provided the deeply sampled blood TCRbeta repertoires that made up the dataset. The repertoires were released in a freely available public database meant as a resource for research on the immune response to SARS-CoV-2. The samples were drawn from the first 160 participants of the ongoing ImmuneRACE study and from under 1,500 subjects provided by 6 global collaborators. The sample metadata nearly always contained a de-identified subject ID, COVID-19 status, age in years and sex. HLA class I and class II types, where available, came from metadata supplied by the sample provider rather than from assay-based typing.

General study outcomes and caveats: How much clinical and demographic metadata was included differed by source and by participant, and the metadata was provided uncurated.

Whole blood was collected in K2EDTA tubes by collaborating institutions according to the institutions' own protocols. For TCRbeta analysis, collaborators shipped samples as frozen whole blood, isolated PBMCs, or DNA extracted from either of those sample types. The immunoSEQ Assay, a bias-controlled multiplex PCR, was used to amplify TCRbeta CDR3 regions from genomic DNA. Per the original workflow: Nucleated cell counts per sample were estimated from amplification of reference gene primers within the assay. Sequence reads were collapsed and filtered to measure the absolute abundance of every unique TCRbeta CDR3 rearrangement. Productive Simpson clonality was computed per sample as the square root of Simpson's diversity index over productive rearrangements. Drawn from immuneACCESS, this table holds only the in-frame rearrangements with V and J called that TCRdb kept. Clones are partly lost; checked studies trace under half to an unresolved V gene and leave the rest unexplained. V and J calls and clone size are those listed in that table; D and trimming were worked out from the DNA. Within this sample are more than 85,000 clones, with 81% of them counted one time only. Clones ranked in the top ten supply about 40% of the sample.

Sequencing was performed on peripheral blood. Here the chain combines TRBV6-5 and TRBJ2-3; D gene: possibly TRBD1, on 6 matching bases. This TCR derives from an elderly man with acute or convalescent COVID-19. The CDR3 protein: CASSSGTLSTDTQYF. The DNA is TGTGCCAGCAGTTCCGGGACACTCAGCACAGATACGCAGTATTTT.